Presented here are 22 T cell receptor beta chains from one specimen sequenced in a study of shared clonotypes between healthy human individuals. Assay: immunoSEQ multiplex PCR; the TCRdb copy retains only in-frame clones and omits some. The sample yields about 1.5 million clones, around 97% seen once. The source material was naive CD4+ T cells sorted from blood. Subset here: CD45RA+ positively selected. The source of these receptors is a young man in good health.

The rearrangement links TRBV6-6 to TRBJ2-1, with D possibly matching TRBD2 (5 bases). CDR1 MNHNY and CDR2 SVGAGI come from the germline V gene (reference sequence). The V and J ends lost 2 bases and 4 bases respectively, with 15 bases between them. The CDR3 runs 16 residues. The CDR3 DNA reads as TGTGCCAGCAGTTACCCGGAGTCATCGGGGTACAATGAGCAGTTCTTC. Its protein is CASSYPESSGYNEQFF.

In the case of this clone: Other DNA sequences in this specimen translate into the identical CDR3. The rearrangement uses TRBV6-1 and TRBJ2-7; possibly TRBD1 for D (5 bases). Germline lookup yields CDR1 MNHNS and CDR2 SASEGT. The germline V and J ends were trimmed by 1 base and 2 bases, with 21 bases remaining between them. The CDR3 is 18 residues long. CDR3 DNA: TGTGCCAGCAGTGAAGGGAGCTGGACACTCGAAATCGCCTACGAGCAGTACTTC. Its protein product is CASSEGSWTLEIAYEQYF.

This sequence joins TRBV7-9 and TRBJ1-1; 7 bases map to TRBD1. Germline V CDR1 and CDR2: SEHNR, FQNEAQ (reference sequence). This CDR3 is 14 amino acids long. J lost 0 bases, V lost 6 bases, and 4 bases had no gene match. The CDR3 DNA sequence: TGTGCCAGCAGTGAACAGGGGATGAACACTGAAGCTTTCTTT. Its translation is CASSEQGMNTEAFF.

With respect to this clone: This specimen includes other DNA sequences encoding the same CDR3. The chain employs TRBV5-1 and TRBJ2-5; D may be TRBD2 (6 bases). V lost 2 bases and J 3 bases, leaving 11 bases between the germline ends. The CDR3 sequence is 14 residues long. CDR1 is SGHRS, CDR2 YFSETQ, per germline. The CDR3 nucleotides read TGCGCCAGCAGCTTAAGCGGGCGGGAAGAGACCCAGTACTTC. Protein sequence: CASSLSGREETQYF.

J is TRBJ2-2 and V is TRBV5-4; 9 nucleotides match TRBD1. CDR1 and CDR2 (germline): SGHNT, YYREEE (reference sequence). CDR3 length: 16 amino acids. V lost 4 bases, J lost 5 bases, and 9 bases stayed unmatched. CDR3: CASSILSGTGTGELFF. The CDR3 DNA reads TGTGCCAGCAGCATTCTTTCCGGGACAGGGACCGGGGAGCTGTTTTTT.

V is TRBV6-4 and J is TRBJ2-3; D uncertain. The CDR3 extends over 15 amino acids. From germline, CDR1 is MRHNA and CDR2 SNTAGT. Trimming removed 5 bases from V and 1 base from J, with 13 bases in between. The CDR3 DNA sequence: TGTGCCAGCAGTAAAGAACTGACGGGCACAGATACGCAGTATTTT. Its protein is CASSKELTGTDTQYF.

The V gene is TRBV9, the J gene TRBJ1-1; 12 positions match TRBD1. Germline CDR1 is SGDLS and CDR2 is YYNGEE. The CDR3 runs 16 residues. The junction had 5 bases not matched to a gene; V was cut back by 4 bases and J by 1 base. CDR3 sequence: CASSLGQGAANTEAFF. The DNA for the CDR3 is TGTGCCAGCAGCCTGGGACAGGGGGCTGCGAACACTGAAGCTTTCTTT.

As to this clone: Other DNA sequences in this sample translate to the same CDR3. The J gene is TRBJ2-3, the V gene TRBV18, with 8 bases matching TRBD2. The germline V gene has CDR1 KGHSH and CDR2 LQKENI. The V segment lost 3 bases and the J segment 3 bases; nucleotides outside the gene matches: 2. CDR3 length: 14 residues. CDR3 amino acids: CASSPPSGTDTQYF. CDR3 sequence (DNA): TGTGCCAGCTCACCGCCTAGCGGGACAGATACGCAGTATTTT.

The chain combines TRBV14 with TRBJ2-7, with TRBD1 matching over 9 bases. There are 16 residues in the CDR3. Losses at the gene ends were 5 bases for V and 0 bases for J; bases not matched to a gene: 8. Germline CDR1 and CDR2: SGHDN and FVKESK. CDR3 sequence: CASSSRDRGGSYEQYF. The CDR3 DNA reads TGTGCCAGCAGCTCACGCGACAGGGGGGGCTCCTACGAGCAGTACTTC.

This clone was seen only once. The rearrangement links TRBV5-1 to TRBJ2-2; 10 bases align to TRBD1. The CDR3 is 17 residues long. The trim removed 4 bases at V and 6 bases at J, leaving 12 bases unmatched. The germline CDR1 and CDR2 sequences are SGHRS and YFSETQ. The CDR3 bases are TGCGCCAGCAGCACCCCGGGACAGGGGTTAGGGGCCGGGGAGCTGTTTTTT. Its translation is CASSTPGQGLGAGELFF.

Of note for this clone: This CDR3 is also generated by other DNA sequences in the sample. This chain's CDR3 is CASSSDWGGETQYF. CDR3 nucleotides: TGTGCCAGTAGTTCCGACTGGGGAGGGGAGACCCAGTACTTC. V usage is TRBV19 and J usage is TRBJ2-5; TRBD2 aligns across 7 bases. Germline loops: CDR1 LNHDA, CDR2 SQIVND (reference sequence). J gave up 5 bases and V 5 bases, and 8 bases lay outside the gene matches. CDR3 length: 14 residues.

J is TRBJ2-7 and V is TRBV11-2; D unclear. V gave up 0 bases and J gave up 5 bases, with 11 bases separating them. This CDR3 has 14 amino acids. CDR1 and CDR2 from the germline V gene are SGHAT and FQNNGV. Here the CDR3 reads CASSLEWVSNEQYF. Written as DNA, the CDR3 is TGTGCCAGCAGCTTAGAGTGGGTGTCCAACGAGCAGTACTTC.

The CDR3 region is CASSSDVSRWGGYTF. The DNA for the CDR3 is TGTGCCAGCAGTTCGGACGTTTCACGTTGGGGTGGCTACACCTTC. The rearrangement links TRBV27 to TRBJ1-2; D not certain. The CDR3 sequence is 15 residues long. Germline lookup yields CDR1 MNHEY and CDR2 SMNVEV (reference sequence). Trimming cost V 4 bases and J 7 bases, with 19 bases left between them.

The chain joins TRBV6-1 to TRBJ1-5, with 8 bases that match TRBD1. V was clipped by 1 base and J by 3 bases; unmatched bases: 2. The germline CDR1 and CDR2 sequences are MNHNS and SASEGT. CDR3 length equals 15 residues. The CDR3 DNA reads as TGTGCCAGCAGTGAAGGACAGGGGAACAATCAGCCCCAGCATTTT. As protein: CASSEGQGNNQPQHF.

V usage is TRBV11-2 and J usage is TRBJ2-5, with D maybe TRBD2 (5 bases). CDR3 length: 14 residues. Looked up from germline, CDR1 is SGHAT and CDR2 is FQNNGV. The V gene lost 6 bases and the J gene lost 5 bases, with 16 bases spanning the gap. CDR3 in amino acids: CASSSLGVRETQYF. As DNA, the CDR3 is TGTGCCAGCAGTTCCCTGGGAGTTCGTGAGACCCAGTACTTC.

This clone came up once. The chain has TRBV28 and TRBJ2-5, with TRBD2 matching 10 bases. The CDR3 contains 14 residues. Losses at the gene ends were 6 bases for V and 4 bases for J; bases not matched to a gene: 5. The V gene's germline CDR1 is MDHEN and CDR2 SYDVKM. CDR3 sequence: CASRAGGRPETQYF. As DNA, the CDR3 is TGTGCCAGCAGAGCGGGAGGGCGGCCAGAGACCCAGTACTTC.

Note on this clone: The same CDR3 also results from other DNA sequences found in this sample. The chain has TRBV30 and TRBJ2-7, with 7 bases fitting TRBD2. The CDR3 has 14 residues. Unmatched junction bases numbered 2, after V lost 0 bases and J lost 0 bases. The V gene's germline CDR1 is GTSNPN and CDR2 SVGIG (reference sequence). CDR3 bases: TGTGCCTGGAGTGTCGGCGGGAGCTCCTACGAGCAGTACTTC. It yields the protein CAWSVGGSSYEQYF.

The gene calls are TRBV28 and TRBJ2-1; D perhaps matches TRBD2 (6 bases). The length of the CDR3 is 14 residues. Between the trimmed V and J ends, which lost 5 bases and 1 base, there was a span of 9 bases. CDR1 is MDHEN and CDR2 is SYDVKM in the germline V gene. CDR3 sequence (DNA): TGTGCCAGCAGTGTTGGGGGGTCCTACAATGAGCAGTTCTTC. Encoded protein: CASSVGGSYNEQFF.

The chain has TRBV9 and TRBJ1-1, with D possibly matching TRBD1 (6 bases). V gave up 0 bases and J gave up 0 bases, with 15 bases separating them. CDR1 and CDR2 from the germline V gene are SGDLS and YYNGEE. The CDR3 totals 17 residues. The CDR3 spells CASSVGRGRPMNTEAFF. CDR3 DNA sequence: TGTGCCAGCAGCGTAGGCAGGGGAAGACCCATGAACACTGAAGCTTTCTTT.

The chain uses TRBV4-3 and TRBJ1-2, with 7 bases matching TRBD1. Germline V gene data show CDR1 as LGHNA and CDR2 as YSLEER. There are 17 residues in the CDR3. V lost 1 base to trimming and J lost 4 bases; unmatched junction nucleotides: 12. The chain's CDR3 is CASSQVLLQGSTYGYTF. CDR3 DNA: TGCGCCAGCAGCCAAGTCCTCTTACAGGGGAGTACCTATGGCTACACCTTC.

The chain joins TRBV7-9 to TRBJ1-4; 8 positions match TRBD1. With V trimmed by 4 bases and J by 4 bases, 5 bases remained unmatched. The CDR3 consists of 15 residues. In germline, CDR1 is SEHNR, CDR2 FQNEAQ (reference sequence). CDR3 in amino acids: CASSSRDRYNEKLFF. CDR3 DNA: TGTGCCAGCAGCTCCCGGGACAGGTATAATGAAAAACTGTTTTTT.

The rearrangement links TRBV5-4 to TRBJ2-1; 8 nucleotides match TRBD1. Germline V lookup: CDR1 SGHNT, CDR2 YYREEE (reference sequence). J gave up 6 bases and V 4 bases, and 6 bases lay outside the gene matches. The CDR3 extends over 14 amino acids. The CDR3 coding sequence is TGTGCCAGCAGCCCGGGACAGGTCTCCAATGAGCAGTTCTTC. Its translation: CASSPGQVSNEQFF.